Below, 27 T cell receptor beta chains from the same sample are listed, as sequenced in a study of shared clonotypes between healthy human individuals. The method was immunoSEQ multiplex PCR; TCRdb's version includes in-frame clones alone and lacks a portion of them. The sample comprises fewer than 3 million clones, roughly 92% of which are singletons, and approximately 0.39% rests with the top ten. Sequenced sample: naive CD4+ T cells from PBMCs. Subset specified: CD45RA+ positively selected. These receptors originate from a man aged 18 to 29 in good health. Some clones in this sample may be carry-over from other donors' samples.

Here the CDR3 reads CASSSLVIGEQYF. CDR3 DNA sequence: TGTGCCAGCAGTTCCCTAGTGATCGGCGAGCAGTACTTC. V usage is TRBV28 and J usage is TRBJ2-7; D is unresolved. From germline, CDR1 is MDHEN and CDR2 SYDVKM. The V gene lost 4 bases and the J gene lost 6 bases, with 13 bases spanning the gap. This CDR3 has 13 residues.

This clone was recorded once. Written as DNA, the CDR3 is TGTGCCAGCACCATACCGGACAGGGGGCTTAATGAGCAGTTCTTC. It codes for CASTIPDRGLNEQFF. V usage is TRBV2 and J usage is TRBJ2-1; 11 nucleotides line up with TRBD1. The CDR3 sequence is 15 residues long. V dropped 7 bases and J dropped 7; count of bases not matched to a gene: 9. The V gene's germline CDR1 is SNHLY and CDR2 FYNNEI.

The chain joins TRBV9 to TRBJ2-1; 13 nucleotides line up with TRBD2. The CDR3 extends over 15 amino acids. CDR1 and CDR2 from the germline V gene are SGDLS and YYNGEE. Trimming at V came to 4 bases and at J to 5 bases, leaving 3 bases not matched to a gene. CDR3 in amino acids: CASSHGTSGDNEQFF. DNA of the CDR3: TGTGCCAGCAGCCACGGGACTAGCGGGGACAATGAGCAGTTCTTC.

The CDR3 region is CASSPRDRVRKDTQYF. CDR3 nucleotide sequence: TGTGCCAGTAGTCCCCGGGACCGCGTTCGGAAAGATACGCAGTATTTT. The chain couples TRBV19 to TRBJ2-3, with D perhaps being TRBD1 or TRBD2 (5 bases each). There are 16 residues in the CDR3. The germline CDR1 and CDR2 sequences are LNHDA and SQIVND (reference sequence). The V end lost 5 bases, the J end lost 5 bases, and 20 bases lay between the germline ends.

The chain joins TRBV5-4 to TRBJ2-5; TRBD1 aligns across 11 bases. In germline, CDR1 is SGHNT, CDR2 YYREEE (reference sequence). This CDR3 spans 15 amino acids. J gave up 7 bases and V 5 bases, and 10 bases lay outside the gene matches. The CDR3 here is CASSPGQGDRGTQYF. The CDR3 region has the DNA TGTGCCAGCAGTCCGGGACAGGGGGACCGAGGGACCCAGTACTTC. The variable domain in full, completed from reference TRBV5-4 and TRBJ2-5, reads ETGVTQSPTHLIKTRGQQVTLRCSSQSGHNTVSWYQQALGQGPQFIFQYYREEENGRGNFPPRFSGLQFPNYSSELNVNALELDDSALYLCASSPGQGDRGTQYFGPGTRLLVL.

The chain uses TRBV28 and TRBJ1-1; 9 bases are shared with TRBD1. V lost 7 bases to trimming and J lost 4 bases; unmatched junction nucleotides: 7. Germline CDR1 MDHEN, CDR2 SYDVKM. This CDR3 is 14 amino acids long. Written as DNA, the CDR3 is TGTGCCAGCATGGGACAGGGAAGAACCACTGAAGCTTTCTTT. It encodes CASMGQGRTTEAFF.

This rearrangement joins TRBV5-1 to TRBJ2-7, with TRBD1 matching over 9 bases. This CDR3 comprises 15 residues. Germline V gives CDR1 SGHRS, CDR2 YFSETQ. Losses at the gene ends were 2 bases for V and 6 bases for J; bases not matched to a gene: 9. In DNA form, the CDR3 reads TGCGCCAGCAGCTTTATGACAGGGGGAACAGGCGAGCAGTACTTC. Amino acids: CASSFMTGGTGEQYF.

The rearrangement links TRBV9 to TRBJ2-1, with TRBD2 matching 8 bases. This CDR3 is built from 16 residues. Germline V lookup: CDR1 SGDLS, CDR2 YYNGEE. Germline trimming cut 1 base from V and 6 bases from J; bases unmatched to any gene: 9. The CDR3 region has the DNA TGTGCCAGCAGCGTATCATCAGCGGGAGTCGGCAATGAGCAGTTCTTC. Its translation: CASSVSSAGVGNEQFF.

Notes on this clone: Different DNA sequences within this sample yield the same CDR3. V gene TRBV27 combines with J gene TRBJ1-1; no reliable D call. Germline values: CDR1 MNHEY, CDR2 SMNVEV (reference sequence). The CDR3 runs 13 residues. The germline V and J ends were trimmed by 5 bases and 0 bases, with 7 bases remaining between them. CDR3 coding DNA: TGTGCCAGCAGTCTCACTGTGAACACTGAAGCTTTCTTT. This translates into CASSLTVNTEAFF.

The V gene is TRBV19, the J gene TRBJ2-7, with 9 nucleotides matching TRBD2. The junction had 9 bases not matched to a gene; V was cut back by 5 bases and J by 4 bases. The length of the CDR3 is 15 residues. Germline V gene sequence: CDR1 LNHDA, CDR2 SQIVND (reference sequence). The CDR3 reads CASSGELAGPYEQYF. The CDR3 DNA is TGTGCCAGTAGTGGGGAACTAGCGGGTCCGTACGAGCAGTACTTC.

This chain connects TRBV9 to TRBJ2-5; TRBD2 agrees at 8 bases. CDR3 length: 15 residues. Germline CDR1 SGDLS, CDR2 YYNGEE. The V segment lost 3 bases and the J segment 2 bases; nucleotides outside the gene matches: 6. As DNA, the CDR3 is TGTGCCAGCAGCGCTGGGGCGGGGGGACAAGAGACCCAGTACTTC. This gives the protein CASSAGAGGQETQYF.

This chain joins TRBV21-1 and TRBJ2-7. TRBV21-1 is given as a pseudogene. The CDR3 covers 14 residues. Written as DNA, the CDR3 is TGTGCCAGCAGCAGATCTCCTGCCCACTACGAGCAGTACTTC. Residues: CASSRSPAHYEQYF.

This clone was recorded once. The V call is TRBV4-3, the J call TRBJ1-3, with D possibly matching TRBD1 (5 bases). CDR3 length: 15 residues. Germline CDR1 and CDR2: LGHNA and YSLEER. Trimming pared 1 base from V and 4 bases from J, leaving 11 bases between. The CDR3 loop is CASSQGGAEGNTIYF. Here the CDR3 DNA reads TGCGCCAGCAGCCAAGGGGGCGCGGAGGGAAACACCATATATTTT.

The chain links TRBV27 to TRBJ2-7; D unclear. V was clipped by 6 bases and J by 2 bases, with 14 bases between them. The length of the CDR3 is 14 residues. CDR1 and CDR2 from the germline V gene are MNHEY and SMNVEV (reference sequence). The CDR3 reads CASRASVRAYEQYF. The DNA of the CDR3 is TGTGCCAGCAGGGCCTCGGTGCGAGCCTACGAGCAGTACTTC.

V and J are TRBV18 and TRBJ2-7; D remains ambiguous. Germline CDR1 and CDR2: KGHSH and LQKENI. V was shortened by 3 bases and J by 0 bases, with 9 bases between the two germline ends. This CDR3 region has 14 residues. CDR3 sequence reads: CASSPKPPSYEQYF. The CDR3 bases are TGTGCCAGCTCACCTAAGCCTCCCTCCTACGAGCAGTACTTC.

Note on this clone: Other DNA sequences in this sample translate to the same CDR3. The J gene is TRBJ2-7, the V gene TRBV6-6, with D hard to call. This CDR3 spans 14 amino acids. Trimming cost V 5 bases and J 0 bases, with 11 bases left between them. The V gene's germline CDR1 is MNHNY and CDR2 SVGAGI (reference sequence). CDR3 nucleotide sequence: TGTGCCAGCAGTCCTAGACAAGGCTCCTACGAGCAGTACTTC. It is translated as CASSPRQGSYEQYF.

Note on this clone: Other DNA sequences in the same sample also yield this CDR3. This chain's CDR3 is CASSLGGLYQETQYF. The CDR3 coding sequence is TGTGCCAGCAGTTTAGGTGGTCTTTACCAAGAGACCCAGTACTTC. The chain recombines TRBV28 with TRBJ2-5; D unclear. V shed 2 bases and J shed 0 bases, with 10 bases lying between them. This CDR3 comprises 15 residues. Looked up from germline, CDR1 is MDHEN and CDR2 is SYDVKM.

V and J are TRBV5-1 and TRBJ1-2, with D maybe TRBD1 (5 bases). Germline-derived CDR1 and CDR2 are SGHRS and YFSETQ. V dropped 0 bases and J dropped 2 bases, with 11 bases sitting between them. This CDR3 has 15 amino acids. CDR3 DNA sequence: TGCGCCAGCAGCTTGGCGGCAGGGATCAACTATGGCTACACCTTC. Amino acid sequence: CASSLAAGINYGYTF. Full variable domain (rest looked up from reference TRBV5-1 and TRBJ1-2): KAGVTQTPRYLIKTRGQQVTLSCSPISGHRSVSWYQQTPGQGLQFLFEYFSETQRNKGNFPGRFSGRQFSNSRSEMNVSTLELGDSALYLCASSLAAGINYGYTFGSGTRLTVV.

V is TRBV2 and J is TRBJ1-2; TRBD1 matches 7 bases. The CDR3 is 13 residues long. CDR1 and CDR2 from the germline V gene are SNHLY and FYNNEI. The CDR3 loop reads CLSRTGFNYGYTF. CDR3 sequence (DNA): TGTCTCAGCAGGACAGGATTTAACTATGGCTACACCTTC.

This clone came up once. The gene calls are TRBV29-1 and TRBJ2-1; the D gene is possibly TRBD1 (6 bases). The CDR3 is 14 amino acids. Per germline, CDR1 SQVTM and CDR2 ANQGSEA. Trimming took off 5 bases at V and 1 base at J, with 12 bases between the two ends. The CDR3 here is CSVLRQVSYNEQFF. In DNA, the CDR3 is TGCAGCGTTCTCAGACAGGTTTCCTACAATGAGCAGTTCTTC.

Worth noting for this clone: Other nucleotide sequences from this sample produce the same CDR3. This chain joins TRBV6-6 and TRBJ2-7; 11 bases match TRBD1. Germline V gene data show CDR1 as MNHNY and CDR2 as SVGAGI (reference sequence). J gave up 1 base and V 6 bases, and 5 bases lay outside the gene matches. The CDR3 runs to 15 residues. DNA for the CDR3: TGTGCCAGCAGCCTCCGGGACAGGGGGTCCTACGAGCAGTACTTC. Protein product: CASSLRDRGSYEQYF.

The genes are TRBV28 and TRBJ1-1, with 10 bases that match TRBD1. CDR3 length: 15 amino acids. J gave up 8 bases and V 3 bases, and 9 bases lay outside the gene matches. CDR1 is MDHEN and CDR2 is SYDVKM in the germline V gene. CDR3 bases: TGTGCCAGCAGTTTTGGACAGGGGGGTATTCGAGAAGCTTTCTTT. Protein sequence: CASSFGQGGIREAFF.

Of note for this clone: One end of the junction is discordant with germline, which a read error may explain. In DNA form, the CDR3 reads TGTGCCAGCAGCGTAGAAGGACACCGAAACACCATATATTTC. Translated, it gives CASSVEGHRNTIYF. The V gene is TRBV9, the J gene TRBJ1-3; weak D call: TRBD1 (5 bases). The CDR3 spans 14 residues. Germline CDR1 is SGDLS and CDR2 is YYNGEE.

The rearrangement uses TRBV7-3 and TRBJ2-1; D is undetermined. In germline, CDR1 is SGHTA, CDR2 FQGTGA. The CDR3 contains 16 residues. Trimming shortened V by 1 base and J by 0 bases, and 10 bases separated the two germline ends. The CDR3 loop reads CASSLIGSLSYNEQFF. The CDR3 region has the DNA TGTGCCAGCAGCTTAATAGGATCCCTCTCCTACAATGAGCAGTTCTTC. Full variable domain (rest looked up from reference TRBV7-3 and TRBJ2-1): GAGVSQTPSNKVTEKGKYVELRCDPISGHTALYWYRQSLGQGPEFLIYFQGTGAADDSGLPNDRFFAVRPEGSVSTLKIQRTERGDSAVYLCASSLIGSLSYNEQFFGPGTRLTVL.

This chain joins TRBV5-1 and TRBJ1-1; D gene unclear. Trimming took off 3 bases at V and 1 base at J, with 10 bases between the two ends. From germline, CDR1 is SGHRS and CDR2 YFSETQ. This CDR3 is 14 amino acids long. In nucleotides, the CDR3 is TGCGCCAGCAGCTCACGGGCCCAGAACACTGAAGCTTTCTTT. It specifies CASSSRAQNTEAFF.

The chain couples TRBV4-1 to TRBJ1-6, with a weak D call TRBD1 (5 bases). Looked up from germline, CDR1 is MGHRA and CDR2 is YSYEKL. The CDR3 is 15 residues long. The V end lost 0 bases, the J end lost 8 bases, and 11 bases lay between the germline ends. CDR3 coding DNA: TGCGCCAGCAGCCAAGATCGACAGACTTATTCACCCCTCCACTTT. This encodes CASSQDRQTYSPLHF.

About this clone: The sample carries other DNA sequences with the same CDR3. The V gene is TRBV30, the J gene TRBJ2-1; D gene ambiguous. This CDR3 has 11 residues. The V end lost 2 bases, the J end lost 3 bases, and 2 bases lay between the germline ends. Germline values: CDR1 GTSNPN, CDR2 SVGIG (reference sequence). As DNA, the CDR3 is TGTGCCTGGAGTTACTACAATGAGCAGTTCTTC. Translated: CAWSYYNEQFF.